This T cell receptor (beta chain) stems from a study of cytomegalovirus exposure and HLA in healthy donors. Study outcomes and limitations: Data from an earlier analysis indicated that most TCR beta V segments were productive either about 90% or about 30% of the time.

CDR1 is MDHEN, CDR2 SYDVKM, per germline. The CDR3 has 14 residues. V shed 0 bases and J shed 5 bases, with 9 bases lying between them. Notes on this clone: Its antigen is undetermined.

This PCR relied on a set of 60 Vbeta primers and 13 Jbeta primers. The protocol was immunoSEQ multiplex PCR, while the TCRdb copy is restricted to in-frame clones and leaves out a portion. The repertoire has roughly 190,000 clones, 75% to 90% of them found once; the top ten carry 1% to 1.5%. The sequenced sample consisted of PBMCs. This sequence joins TRBV28 and TRBJ2-3; D remains ambiguous. The receptor comes from a young man in good health and CMV-seronegative. CDR3 DNA: TGTGCCAGCAGTTTATGGGCCCAATTAGATACGCAGTATTTT. Amino acid sequence: CASSLWAQLDTQYF.